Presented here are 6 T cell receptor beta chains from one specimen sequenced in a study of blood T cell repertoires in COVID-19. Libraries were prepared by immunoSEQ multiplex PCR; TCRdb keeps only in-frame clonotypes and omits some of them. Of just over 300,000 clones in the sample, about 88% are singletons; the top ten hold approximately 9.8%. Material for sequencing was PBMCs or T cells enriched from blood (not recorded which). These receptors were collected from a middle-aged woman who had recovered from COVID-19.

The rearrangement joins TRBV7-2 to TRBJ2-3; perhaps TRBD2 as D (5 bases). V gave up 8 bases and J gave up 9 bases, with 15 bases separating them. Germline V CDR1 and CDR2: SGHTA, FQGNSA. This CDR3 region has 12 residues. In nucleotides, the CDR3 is TGTGCCAGCGAGGGTCCGGGGATGACGCAGTATTTT. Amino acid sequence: CASEGPGMTQYF.

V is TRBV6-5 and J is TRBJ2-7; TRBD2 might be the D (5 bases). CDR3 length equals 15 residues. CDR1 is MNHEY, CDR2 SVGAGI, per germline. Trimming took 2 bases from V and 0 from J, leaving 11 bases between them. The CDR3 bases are TGTGCCAGCAGTTACAGTCTAGCCAGCTCCTACGAGCAGTACTTC. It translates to CASSYSLASSYEQYF.

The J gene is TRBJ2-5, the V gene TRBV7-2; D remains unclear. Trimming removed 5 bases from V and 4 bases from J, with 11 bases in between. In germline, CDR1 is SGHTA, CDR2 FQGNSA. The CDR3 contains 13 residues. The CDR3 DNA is TGTGCCAGCAGCGCTTACAGTTTAGAGACCCAGTACTTC. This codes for CASSAYSLETQYF.

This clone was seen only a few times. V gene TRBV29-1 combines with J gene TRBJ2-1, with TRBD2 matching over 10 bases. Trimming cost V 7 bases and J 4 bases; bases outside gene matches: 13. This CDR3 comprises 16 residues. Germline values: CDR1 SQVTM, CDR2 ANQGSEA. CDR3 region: CSATGLAGARYNEQFF. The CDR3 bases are TGCAGCGCCACGGGGCTAGCGGGGGCCCGATACAATGAGCAGTTCTTC.

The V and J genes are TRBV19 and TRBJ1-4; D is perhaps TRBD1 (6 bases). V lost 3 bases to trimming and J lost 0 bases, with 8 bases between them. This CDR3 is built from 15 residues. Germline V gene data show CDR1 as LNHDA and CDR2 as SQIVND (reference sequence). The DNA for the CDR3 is TGTGCCAGTAGTATGGGGGCTGCAACTAATGAAAAACTGTTTTTT. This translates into CASSMGAATNEKLFF.

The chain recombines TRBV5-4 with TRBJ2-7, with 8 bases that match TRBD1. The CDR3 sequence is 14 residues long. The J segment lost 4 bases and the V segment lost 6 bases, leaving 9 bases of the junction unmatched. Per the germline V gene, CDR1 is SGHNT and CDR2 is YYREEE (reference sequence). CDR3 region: CASKVAGGAYEQYF. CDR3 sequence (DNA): TGTGCCAGCAAGGTGGCAGGGGGCGCGTACGAGCAGTACTTC. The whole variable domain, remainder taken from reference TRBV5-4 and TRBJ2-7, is ETGVTQSPTHLIKTRGQQVTLRCSSQSGHNTVSWYQQALGQGPQFIFQYYREEENGRGNFPPRFSGLQFPNYSSELNVNALELDDSALYLCASKVAGGAYEQYFGPGTRLTVT.